The rows below give T cell receptor beta chains drawn from one sample of a study of T cell responses to AZD1222 COVID-19 vaccine. Profiled with immunoSEQ multiplex PCR; TCRdb holds only in-frame clones, not every one. The table has 130,000 to 150,000 clones, about 82% seen once; the top ten hold about 5%. The sample in question was peripheral blood, obtained 28 days after the second AZD1222 dose. The origin of the receptors is an adult who received the AZD1222 COVID-19 vaccine. CDR3s include the opening cysteine and the closing phenylalanine or tryptophan. A D gene is named only where the DNA matches it firmly. Not all rows give a size; the values are once, few, many and, for expanded clones, a class.

J gene: TRBJ2-7
D gene: TRBD2
clone size: -
V gene: TRBV3-1/TRBV3-2
CDR3 protein: CASSQVPTSGFYEQYF
CDR3 DNA: TGTGCCAGCAGCCAAGTCCCCACTAGCGGGTTTTACGAGCAGTACTTC

J gene: TRBJ2-1
D gene: TRBD1
clone size: -
V gene: TRBV7-8
CDR3 protein: CASSSRDRGRSSYNEQFF
CDR3 DNA: TGTGCCAGCAGCTCACGAGACAGGGGTCGTAGCTCCTACAATGAGCAGTTCTTC

J gene: TRBJ2-7
D gene: TRBD1
clone size: -
V gene: TRBV10-3
CDR3 protein: CAISGGQGRSYEQYF
CDR3 DNA: TGTGCCATCAGCGGAGGACAGGGGAGGTCCTACGAGCAGTACTTC

J gene: TRBJ1-2
D gene: -
clone size: -
V gene: TRBV28
CDR3 protein: CASSLSEGTGYTF
CDR3 DNA: TGTGCCAGCAGTTTAAGCGAAGGGACAGGCTACACCTTC

J gene: TRBJ2-2
D gene: TRBD2
clone size: -
V gene: TRBV10-3
CDR3 protein: CAISSGGTGNTGELFF
CDR3 DNA: TGTGCCATCAGCTCCGGGGGGACGGGGAACACCGGGGAGCTGTTTTTT

J gene: TRBJ2-5
D gene: -
clone size: -
V gene: TRBV10-3
CDR3 protein: CAISERLDQETQYF
CDR3 DNA: TGTGCCATCAGTGAACGACTAGACCAAGAGACCCAGTACTTC

J gene: TRBJ1-5
D gene: -
clone size: -
V gene: TRBV6-5
CDR3 protein: CASAGVASQPQHF
CDR3 DNA: TGTGCCAGCGCAGGGGTGGCGTCTCAGCCCCAGCATTTT

J gene: TRBJ2-7
D gene: -
clone size: -
V gene: TRBV5-6
CDR3 protein: CASSLGVGFIHEQYF
CDR3 DNA: TGTGCCAGCAGCTTGGGGGTGGGCTTTATCCACGAGCAGTACTTC

J gene: TRBJ2-1
D gene: TRBD2
clone size: -
V gene: TRBV7-9
CDR3 protein: CASSFVAGGTHEQFF
CDR3 DNA: TGTGCCAGCAGCTTTGTAGCGGGGGGGACCCATGAGCAGTTCTTC

J gene: TRBJ2-3
D gene: TRBD2
clone size: -
V gene: TRBV28
CDR3 protein: CASSLLAGGGPGDTQYF
CDR3 DNA: TGTGCCAGCAGTTTACTAGCCGGGGGAGGGCCTGGGGATACGCAGTATTTT

J gene: TRBJ2-7
D gene: -
clone size: -
V gene: TRBV28
CDR3 protein: CASSFSTYEQYF
CDR3 DNA: TGTGCCAGCAGTTTTAGCACCTACGAGCAGTACTTC

J gene: TRBJ2-7
D gene: -
clone size: -
V gene: TRBV7-8
CDR3 protein: CASSLVGYEQYF
CDR3 DNA: TGTGCCAGCAGCCTTGTGGGATACGAGCAGTACTTC

J gene: TRBJ1-6
D gene: TRBD1
clone size: few
V gene: TRBV27
CDR3 protein: CASSFGTGIYSPLHF
CDR3 DNA: TGTGCCAGCAGTTTTGGGACAGGGATTTATTCACCCCTCCACTTT

J gene: TRBJ1-2
D gene: TRBD1
clone size: -
V gene: TRBV18
CDR3 protein: CASSPGQGSYGYTF
CDR3 DNA: TGTGCCAGCTCACCGGGACAGGGAAGCTATGGCTACACCTTC

J gene: TRBJ2-7
D gene: -
clone size: -
V gene: TRBV7-9
CDR3 protein: CASSLVQLNYEQYF
CDR3 DNA: TGTGCCAGCAGCTTAGTACAGCTGAACTACGAGCAGTACTTC

J gene: TRBJ2-5
D gene: -
clone size: -
V gene: TRBV7-8
CDR3 protein: CASSWPGTQYF
CDR3 DNA: TGTGCCAGCAGCTGGCCAGGGACCCAGTACTTC

J gene: TRBJ2-2
D gene: TRBD2
clone size: -
V gene: TRBV7-8
CDR3 protein: CASALELAGNTGELFF
CDR3 DNA: TGTGCCAGCGCTCTCGAGCTAGCGGGTAACACCGGGGAGCTGTTTTTT

J gene: TRBJ2-7
D gene: -
clone size: -
V gene: TRBV6-1
CDR3 protein: CASSEYYEQYF
CDR3 DNA: TGTGCCAGCAGTGAGTATTACGAGCAGTACTTC

J gene: TRBJ2-1
D gene: -
clone size: -
V gene: TRBV9
CDR3 protein: CASSPHQGVRAPKQFF
CDR3 DNA: TGTGCCAGCAGCCCCCACCAGGGCGTAAGGGCCCCTAAGCAGTTCTTC

J gene: TRBJ2-1
D gene: -
clone size: -
V gene: TRBV7-9
CDR3 protein: CASSLSGLGYNEQFF
CDR3 DNA: TGTGCCAGCAGCTTGTCGGGACTTGGCTACAATGAGCAGTTCTTC

J gene: TRBJ1-4
D gene: -
clone size: -
V gene: TRBV25-1
CDR3 protein: CASSETVSNNEKLFF
CDR3 DNA: TGTGCCAGCAGTGAAACAGTCTCCAATAATGAAAAACTGTTTTTT

J gene: TRBJ2-2
D gene: TRBD2
clone size: -
V gene: TRBV19
CDR3 protein: CASDRLAGGPRTGELFF
CDR3 DNA: TGTGCCAGCGACAGACTAGCGGGGGGCCCCAGGACCGGGGAGCTGTTTTTT

J gene: TRBJ2-7
D gene: TRBD1
clone size: -
V gene: TRBV6-2/TRBV6-3
CDR3 protein: CASSYSSGQTYEQYF
CDR3 DNA: TGTGCCAGCAGTTACTCGTCGGGACAGACCTACGAGCAGTACTTC

J gene: TRBJ2-5
D gene: -
clone size: -
V gene: TRBV2
CDR3 protein: CASSKREQGEGKTQYF
CDR3 DNA: TGTGCCAGCAGTAAACGGGAACAGGGGGAGGGGAAGACCCAGTACTTC

J gene: TRBJ1-3
D gene: -
clone size: -
V gene: TRBV4-1
CDR3 protein: CASTATGSGNTIYF
CDR3 DNA: TGCGCCAGCACCGCAACAGGCTCTGGAAACACCATATATTTT

J gene: TRBJ1-5
D gene: -
clone size: -
V gene: TRBV9
CDR3 protein: CASRLFGGGNQPQHF
CDR3 DNA: TGTGCCAGCAGACTATTCGGGGGAGGCAATCAGCCCCAGCATTTT

J gene: TRBJ1-1
D gene: -
clone size: -
V gene: TRBV11-3
CDR3 protein: CASSLGGAENTEAFF
CDR3 DNA: TGTGCCAGCAGCTTAGGGGGCGCGGAAAACACTGAAGCTTTCTTT

J gene: TRBJ1-2
D gene: -
clone size: -
V gene: TRBV6-5
CDR3 protein: CASSLSWGGNFGYTF
CDR3 DNA: TGTGCCAGCAGCCTAAGTTGGGGGGGCAACTTCGGCTACACCTTC

J gene: TRBJ1-6
D gene: -
clone size: -
V gene: TRBV25-1
CDR3 protein: CASSVTGLGQNSPLHF
CDR3 DNA: TGTGCCAGCAGTGTTACAGGCTTGGGCCAAAATTCACCCCTCCACTTT

J gene: TRBJ1-5
D gene: -
clone size: -
V gene: TRBV29-1
CDR3 protein: CSAGGNNQPQHF
CDR3 DNA: TGCAGCGCCGGGGGCAACAATCAGCCCCAGCATTTT

J gene: TRBJ1-1
D gene: -
clone size: -
V gene: TRBV27
CDR3 protein: CASSWVPPRPTEAFF
CDR3 DNA: TGTGCCAGCAGTTGGGTCCCACCCCGACCCACTGAAGCTTTCTTT

J gene: TRBJ1-1
D gene: -
clone size: few
V gene: TRBV7-9
CDR3 protein: CASSTDYTEAFF
CDR3 DNA: TGTGCCAGCAGCACCGATTACACTGAAGCTTTCTTT

J gene: TRBJ1-5
D gene: -
clone size: -
V gene: TRBV4-1
CDR3 protein: CASSQVATGINQPQHF
CDR3 DNA: TGCGCCAGCAGCCAAGTTGCCACGGGGATCAATCAGCCCCAGCATTTT

J gene: TRBJ1-5
D gene: TRBD1
clone size: -
V gene: TRBV24-1
CDR3 protein: CATSDPGQFSNQPQHF
CDR3 DNA: TGTGCCACCAGTGACCCGGGACAGTTTAGCAATCAGCCCCAGCATTTT

J gene: TRBJ1-2
D gene: -
clone size: -
V gene: TRBV6-1
CDR3 protein: CASSERLGVYGYTF
CDR3 DNA: TGTGCCAGCAGTGAACGTCTGGGGGTCTATGGCTACACCTTC

J gene: TRBJ1-6
D gene: TRBD1
clone size: -
V gene: TRBV15
CDR3 protein: CATMGQAFNSPLHF
CDR3 DNA: TGTGCCACCATGGGACAGGCCTTTAATTCACCCCTCCACTTT

J gene: TRBJ2-7
D gene: -
clone size: -
V gene: TRBV7-9
CDR3 protein: CASSSLLQALPYEQYF
CDR3 DNA: TGTGCCAGCAGCTCCCTACTTCAGGCACTCCCCTACGAGCAGTACTTC

J gene: TRBJ1-1
D gene: -
clone size: -
V gene: TRBV27
CDR3 protein: CASSFLGGTEAFF
CDR3 DNA: TGTGCCAGCAGTTTTCTCGGGGGGACTGAAGCTTTCTTT

J gene: TRBJ1-1
D gene: -
clone size: -
V gene: TRBV5-1
CDR3 protein: CASSLVGTQGTTEAFF
CDR3 DNA: TGCGCCAGCAGCTTAGTCGGGACCCAAGGGACCACTGAAGCTTTCTTT